Shown below are 17 T cell receptor beta chains from a single sample sequenced in a study of T cell repertoires in cytomegalovirus infection. One entry per CDR3 protein results from TCRdb running MiXCR on the reads. The table lists about 500,000 distinct CDR3 sequences, around 35% of them singletons. Antigen specificity for these receptors is unknown. The starting material was cultured PBMCs, obtained from culture after CMV antigen stimulation. Source of these receptors: a human donor in good health (CMV status not recorded). Some clones in this sample may be carry-over from other donors' samples.

This clonotype was seen at least ten times. V and J are TRBV7-2 and TRBJ2-5; D is uncertain. The germline V and J ends were trimmed by 5 bases and 4 bases, with 14 bases remaining between them. This CDR3 is built from 14 residues. The germline V gene encodes CDR1 SGHTA and CDR2 FQGNSA. The CDR3 loop is CASSPGPLGETQYF. The CDR3 DNA sequence: TGTGCCAGCAGCCCCGGACCCTTGGGAGAGACCCAGTACTTC.

V gene TRBV7-2 combines with J gene TRBJ2-3; 8 positions agree with TRBD2. Germline V gene sequence: CDR1 SGHTA, CDR2 FQGNSA. The CDR3 consists of 15 residues. V shed 5 bases and J 4 bases; nucleotides not matched to a gene: 8. CDR3 loop: CASSPSGLEADTQYF. In nucleotides, the CDR3 is TGTGCCAGCAGCCCGTCGGGACTAGAAGCAGATACGCAGTATTTT. The whole variable domain, filled in from reference TRBV7-2 and TRBJ2-3, reads GAGVSQSPSNKVTEKGKDVELRCDPISGHTALYWYRQSLGQGLEFLIYFQGNSAPDKSGLPSDRFSAERTGGSVSTLTIQRTQQEDSAVYLCASSPSGLEADTQYFGPGTRLTVL.

This clonotype showed up just a few times. This CDR3 reads CAWTKGGGSFPSHNEQFF. DNA of the CDR3: TGTGCCTGGACCAAAGGGGGCGGGAGTTTTCCTAGCCACAATGAGCAGTTCTTC. The rearrangement links TRBV30 to TRBJ2-1; D tentatively reads TRBD1 or TRBD2 (7 bases each). Deletions cut 4 bases from V and 5 bases from J, with 27 bases between. This CDR3 is 18 amino acids long. CDR1 is GTSNPN and CDR2 is SVGIG in the germline V gene (reference sequence).

J is TRBJ2-3 and V is TRBV2; 10 nucleotides line up with TRBD1. The CDR3 runs 14 residues. J lost 3 bases, V lost 7 bases, and 4 bases had no gene match. From germline, CDR1 is SNHLY and CDR2 FYNNEI. The CDR3, as DNA: TGTGCCAGCACCCGACAGGGGGCAACAGATACGCAGTATTTT. Protein sequence: CASTRQGATDTQYF.

This clonotype was seen only a few times. This chain joins TRBV7-2 and TRBJ2-1; 12 bases fit TRBD2. Germline CDR1 and CDR2: SGHTA and FQGNSA. V shed 3 bases, J shed 15 bases, and the junction held 6 bases outside the gene matches. The CDR3 totals 13 residues. CDR3 coding DNA: TGTGCCAGCAGCTTCCGACTAGCGGGAGATCCGTTCTTC. Protein sequence: CASSFRLAGDPFF.

V and J are TRBV7-4 and TRBJ1-1; D not resolved. V lost 8 bases and J lost 3, with 16 bases in between. Germline loops: CDR1 SGHVT, CDR2 SQSDAQ. The CDR3 is 14 residues long. The CDR3 spells CASRVPGRDTEAFF. For the CDR3, the DNA is TGTGCCAGCCGGGTCCCAGGTAGGGACACTGAAGCTTTCTTT.

The chain is built from TRBV6-5 and TRBJ2-7, with TRBD1 identical over 8 bases. The CDR3 covers 14 residues. Germline CDR1 reads MNHEY; CDR2 reads SVGAGI. The V segment lost 0 bases and the J segment 4 bases; nucleotides outside the gene matches: 2. CDR3 nucleotide sequence: TGTGCCAGCAGTTACTCGGGGGACAGGTACGAGCAGTACTTC. It is translated as CASSYSGDRYEQYF.

This clonotype was observed many times. CDR3 DNA sequence: TGTGCCAGCAGCTTAGGAGGAACGGGGGCTAACTATGGCTACACCTTC. It specifies CASSLGGTGANYGYTF. The genes are TRBV7-2 and TRBJ1-2; the D gene is possibly TRBD1 (5 bases). The germline V gene has CDR1 SGHTA and CDR2 FQGNSA. The CDR3 covers 16 residues. The ends were cut back, 1 base at V and 0 bases at J, with 12 bases in the middle.

The sample holds a few counts of this clonotype. V usage is TRBV6-2 or TRBV6-3 and J usage is TRBJ1-5; D gene uncertain. The germline V gene has CDR1 MNHEY and CDR2 SVGEGT. Trimming shortened V by 6 bases and J by 7 bases, and 13 bases separated the two germline ends. CDR3 size: 13 residues. For the CDR3, the DNA is TGTGCCAGCAGCCCCGGGATACGCCAGCCCCAGCATTTT. Translation gives CASSPGIRQPQHF.

This clonotype was found many times. This chain uses TRBV5-8 with TRBJ1-1; the match to TRBD1 covers 7 bases. The CDR3 is 14 residues long. Per germline, CDR1 SGHTS and CDR2 YDEGEE. The V and J ends lost 4 bases and 1 base, in that order; junction bases with no gene match: 4. CDR3 bases: TGTGCCAGCAGCGGCGGGACAGCGAACACTGAAGCTTTCTTT. Its translation is CASSGGTANTEAFF.

This clonotype showed up just a few times. The chain is built from TRBV11-2 and TRBJ2-1, with a weak D call TRBD2 (6 bases). V was pared by 0 bases and J by 6 bases, with 15 bases between. Germline V gene sequence: CDR1 SGHAT, CDR2 FQNNGV. The CDR3 is made up of 16 amino acids. CDR3 coding DNA: TGTGCCAGCAGCTTAGATTGGAGCCTCGGGGGCAATGAGCAGTTCTTC. This sequence encodes CASSLDWSLGGNEQFF. Variable domain in full (rest from reference TRBV11-2 and TRBJ2-1): EAGVAQSPRYKIIEKRQSVAFWCNPISGHATLYWYQQILGQGPKLLIQFQNNGVVDDSQLPKDRFSAERLKGVDSTLKIQPAKLEDSAVYLCASSLDWSLGGNEQFFGPGTRLTVL.

This rearrangement joins TRBV2 to TRBJ2-1, with D maybe TRBD2 (7 bases). V was pared by 4 bases and J by 8 bases, with 15 bases between. From germline, CDR1 is SNHLY and CDR2 FYNNEI. The CDR3 extends over 14 amino acids. CDR3 sequence: CASSGTRGGDEQFF. As DNA, the CDR3 is TGTGCCAGCAGTGGGACTAGGGGGGGTGATGAGCAGTTCTTC.

Only a few counts were recorded for this clonotype. This chain links TRBV4-3 with TRBJ1-2, with D maybe TRBD1 (5 bases). The CDR3 is 15 residues long. The germline V and J ends were trimmed by 0 bases and 5 bases, with 13 bases remaining between them. Germline CDR1 LGHNA, CDR2 YSLEER. The CDR3 here is CASSQETANLYGYTF. The CDR3 coding sequence is TGCGCCAGCAGCCAAGAGACAGCGAACCTTTATGGCTACACCTTC.

The V call is TRBV4-2, the J call TRBJ1-5, with TRBD1 matching 12 bases. Germline assignment: CDR1 LGHNA and CDR2 YNFKEQ. The CDR3 has 16 amino acids. Losses at the gene ends were 3 bases for V and 5 bases for J; bases not matched to a gene: 5. This CDR3 reads CASSQRGQGADQPQHF. The CDR3 DNA sequence: TGTGCCAGCAGCCAGCGGGGACAGGGGGCTGATCAGCCCCAGCATTTT.

This clonotype was picked up many times. The genes are TRBV7-6 and TRBJ2-7; 11 bases are a match to TRBD2. The CDR3 has 15 amino acids. With 4 bases clipped from V and 2 bases from J, the junction kept 4 bases outside the gene matches. The germline CDR1 and CDR2 sequences are SGHVS and FNYEAQ. The CDR3 here is CASSWTSGLTYEQYF. DNA for the CDR3: TGTGCCAGCAGCTGGACTAGCGGGTTGACCTACGAGCAGTACTTC.

This clonotype was detected only a few times. This sequence joins TRBV7-2 and TRBJ1-5; D is unclear. Between the trimmed V and J ends, which lost 5 bases and 2 bases, there was a span of 13 bases. The CDR3 spans 15 residues. Germline CDR1 SGHTA, CDR2 FQGNSA. CDR3 region: CASSMIGRGNQPQHF. CDR3 DNA: TGTGCCAGCAGCATGATCGGACGGGGCAATCAGCCCCAGCATTTT. Looking up the rest from reference TRBV7-2 and TRBJ1-5 gives the full variable domain: GAGVSQSPSNKVTEKGKDVELRCDPISGHTALYWYRQSLGQGLEFLIYFQGNSAPDKSGLPSDRFSAERTGGSVSTLTIQRTQQEDSAVYLCASSMIGRGNQPQHFGDGTRLSIL.

The chain carries TRBV28 and TRBJ2-1; D gene ambiguous. The CDR3 loop spans 13 amino acids. The ends were cut back, 6 bases at V and 12 bases at J, with 18 bases in the middle. The germline CDR1 and CDR2 sequences are MDHEN and SYDVKM. The CDR3 protein is CASSTQQPRGQFF. CDR3 DNA: TGTGCCAGCAGCACTCAACAGCCGCGTGGGCAGTTCTTC. Using reference TRBV28 and TRBJ2-1 for the parts outside the CDR3, the full variable domain is DVKVTQSSRYLVKRTGEKVFLECVQDMDHENMFWYRQDPGLGLRLIYFSYDVKMKEKGDIPEGYSVSREKKERFSLILESASTNQTSMYLCASSTQQPRGQFFGPGTRLTVL.